The T cell receptor (beta chain) under discussion was sequenced for a study of cytomegalovirus exposure and HLA in healthy donors. This table comes from immunoSEQ multiplex PCR, and its TCRdb copy is limited to in-frame clones, with some not included. Here the sample spans 220,000 or so clones, roughly 87% being singletons. The germline gives CDR1 KGHSH, CDR2 LQKENI. V lost 2 bases, J lost 5 bases, and 14 bases stayed unmatched. The CDR3 loop spans 18 amino acids. The specimen was PBMCs. This rearrangement joins TRBV18 to TRBJ2-2; TRBD2 matches at 7 bases. This sequence was found in a woman aged 18-29 years in good health and CMV-seropositive. The CDR3 region is CASSPISPAGVQTGELFF. CDR3 bases: TGTGCCAGCTCACCAATTTCCCCTGCGGGAGTTCAAACCGGGGAGCTGTTTTTT.